This T cell receptor (beta chain) derives from a study of neoadjuvant anti-PD-1 for oral cavity cancer. Study background: Nivolumab at 3 mg/kg was mostly given biweekly, three to four doses, pre-surgery. Patients without progression received a fourth nivolumab dose around day 43, then surgical resection on days 50-56.

J gave up 3 bases and V 10 bases, and 11 bases lay outside the gene matches. Germline V gene data show CDR1 as MDHEN and CDR2 as SYDVKM. The CDR3 has 14 residues. Notes on the study in general: Only three patients per response group were TCR-analyzed; validation needed.

Points on this clone: Its specificity is not known.

Specified time point: after neoadjuvant nivolumab, at surgical resection. These oral cavity squamous cell carcinomas were HPV-negative and locally advanced. Sequencing was performed with immunoSEQ multiplex PCR; in TCRdb, only in-frame clones are kept and a portion is missing. The data show tens of thousands of clones, approximately 27% seen once. The source of this sequence is a person between 40 and 85 years old with oral cavity squamous cell carcinoma. V and J are TRBV28 and TRBJ2-7, with 8 bases fitting TRBD1. Sequenced material: tumor tissue, taken after nivolumab (anti-PD-1) treatment. The CDR3 coding sequence is TGTGCCACCTTCAGCGGACAGGGTGTCTACGAGCAGTACTTC. Translated, it gives CATFSGQGVYEQYF.